This TCR beta chain was captured in a study of glioma-infiltrating T cells after dendritic cell vaccination. This clone was observed a few times. This CDR3 contains 12 residues. Deletions cut 7 bases from V and 0 bases from J, with 9 bases between. Germline CDR1 and CDR2: SQVTM and ANQGSEA. Libraries were prepared by immunoSEQ multiplex PCR; TCRdb keeps only in-frame clonotypes and omits some of them. This table has approximately 67,000 clones, under 90% appearing once. Sequencing used blood, obtained before dendritic cell vaccination. This clonotype was obtained from a human donor with glioblastoma. The chain is built from TRBV29-1 and TRBJ1-1; D might be TRBD1 (5 bases). The CDR3 loop is CSGGDLNTEAFF. For the CDR3, the DNA is TGCAGCGGGGGGGACTTGAACACTGAAGCTTTCTTT.